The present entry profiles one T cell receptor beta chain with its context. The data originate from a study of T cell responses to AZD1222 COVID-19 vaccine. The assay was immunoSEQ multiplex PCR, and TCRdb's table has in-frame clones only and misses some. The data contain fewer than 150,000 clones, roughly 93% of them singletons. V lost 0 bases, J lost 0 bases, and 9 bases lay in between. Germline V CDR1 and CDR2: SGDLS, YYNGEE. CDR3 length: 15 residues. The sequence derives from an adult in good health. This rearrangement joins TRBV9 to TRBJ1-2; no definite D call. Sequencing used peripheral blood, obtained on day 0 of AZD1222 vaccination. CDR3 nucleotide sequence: TGTGCCAGCAGCGTAGCCCAGAACTCTAACTATGGCTACACCTTC. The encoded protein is CASSVAQNSNYGYTF. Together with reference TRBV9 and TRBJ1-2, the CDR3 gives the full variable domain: DSGVTQTPKHLITATGQRVTLRCSPRSGDLSVYWYQQSLDQGLQFLIQYYNGEERAKGNILERFSAQQFPDLHSELNLSSLELGDSALYFCASSVAQNSNYGYTFGSGTRLTVV.